A selection of T cell receptor beta chains follows, all from one sample in a study of T-cell memory formation after mild COVID-19. TCRdb reprocessed the 5' RACE reads with MiXCR, giving one entry per CDR3 protein. The table lists about 620,000 distinct CDR3 sequences, approximately 18% of them singletons, with 12% in the top ten. The sequencing input was PBMCs or a T cell subset sorted from them (not recorded which). The receptors stem from an adult woman who had mild COVID-19 (a few samples of this study predate the infection). Cell type and time point are not known. CDR3s include the opening cysteine and the closing phenylalanine or tryptophan. A D gene is named only where the DNA matches it firmly. Only some rows state a clone size, as once, few, many or a class for expanded clones.

D	V	size	J	DNA	CDR3
TRBD1	TRBV7-9	few	TRBJ1-1	TGTGCCAGCACCGGACAGGTAAACACTGAAGCTTTCTTT	CASTGQVNTEAFF
TRBD1	TRBV2	.	TRBJ2-5	TGTGCCAGCAGGTGGACAGGGGAAGCTTGGGAGACCCAGTACTTC	CASRWTGEAWETQYF
TRBD2	TRBV20-1	.	TRBJ2-3	TGCAGTGCTAGAGTCTGGCTAGCGGGCACAGATACGCAGTATTTT	CSARVWLAGTDTQYF
.	TRBV9	.	TRBJ2-5	TGTGCCAGCAGCGCCGAAAGGGGGTCCGGGAAGACCCAGTACTTC	CASSAERGSGKTQYF
.	TRBV20-1	few	TRBJ2-7	TGCAGTGCGCCATTAGGACGGGGCTACGAGCAGTACTTC	CSAPLGRGYEQYF
TRBD2	TRBV29-1	many	TRBJ2-7	TGCAGCGCAGCGGGACTGTCCATGGAGCAGTACTTC	CSAAGLSMEQYF
.	TRBV21-1	.	TRBJ1-4	TGTGCCAGCAGCCCGGACAGGTTTAATGAAAAACTGTTTTTT	CASSPDRFNEKLFF
.	TRBV12-3/TRBV12-4	.	TRBJ2-1	TGTGCCAGTGCCCGACTGCCGGGTGAGCAGTTCTTC	CASARLPGEQFF
TRBD1	TRBV20-1	.	TRBJ2-7	TGCAGTGCTACGACAGGGGAGCTCCTGTACGAGCAGTACTTC	CSATTGELLYEQYF
.	TRBV7-9	.	TRBJ2-3	TGTGCCAGCAGCGCCCCTGACGGGTTCACAGATACGCAGTATTTT	CASSAPDGFTDTQYF
TRBD2	TRBV15	few	TRBJ2-1	TGTGCCACCAGCAGCAGGGAGGGGAATGAGCAGTTCTTC	CATSSREGNEQFF
.	TRBV14	few	TRBJ2-1	TGTGCCAGCAGCCAAGCCGCAGCATATCCCTACAATGAGCAGTTCTTC	CASSQAAAYPYNEQFF
TRBD1	TRBV24-1	many	TRBJ2-7	TGTGCCACCAGTGATTTTGGAAGGACAGGGTTCTACGAGCAGTACTTC	CATSDFGRTGFYEQYF
.	TRBV5-1	few	TRBJ1-1	TGCGCCAGCAGCATCAAGGGGGACACTGAAGCTTTCTTT	CASSIKGDTEAFF
TRBD1	TRBV20-1	few	TRBJ1-6	TGCAGTGCTAGAGTCGGACAGGTTAATTCACCCCTCCACTTT	CSARVGQVNSPLHF
.	TRBV18	.	TRBJ1-5	TGTGCCAGCTCACCGGGCGCGGGGGTTAGGAATCAGCCCCAGCATTTT	CASSPGAGVRNQPQHF
.	TRBV5-1	.	TRBJ2-7	TGCGCCAGCAGCGTCACGTGGGGACCGAGCTACGAGCAGTACTTC	CASSVTWGPSYEQYF
.	TRBV4-1	few	TRBJ1-2	TGCGCCAGCAGCCAGCCGCTTTCGGCAGGGCATGGCTACACCTTC	CASSQPLSAGHGYTF
.	TRBV9	.	TRBJ2-5	TGTGCCAGCAGCCCTCGGGGACAGACCCAGTACTTC	CASSPRGQTQYF
TRBD1	TRBV5-1	.	TRBJ1-5	TGCGCCAGTCGCGGACAGGCGAATCAGCCCCAGCATTTT	CASRGQANQPQHF
.	TRBV20-1	once	TRBJ2-7	TGCAGTGCTGCACAGGGTTCCTACGAGCAGTACTTC	CSAAQGSYEQYF
TRBD2	TRBV7-6	.	TRBJ2-1	TGTGCCAGCAGCGCCCGACTAGCGGGAAACAATGAGCAGTTCTTC	CASSARLAGNNEQFF
.	TRBV29-1	few	TRBJ1-2	TGCAGCGTTTCCACAGGGCTCTGGGGCTACACCTTC	CSVSTGLWGYTF
.	TRBV4-3	few	TRBJ1-2	TGCGCCAGCAGCCAGACAGCCTCCTATGGCTACACCTTC	CASSQTASYGYTF
.	TRBV14	once	TRBJ1-2	TGTGCCAGCAGCCAACCCTGGAGTGGCTACACCTTC	CASSQPWSGYTF
.	TRBV15	.	TRBJ2-5	TGTGCCACCAGCAGAGAGGGGCGGGGGACCCAGTACTTC	CATSREGRGTQYF
.	TRBV2	few	TRBJ2-4	TGTGCCAGCAAGGGGCTGGGAACCAAAAACATTCAGTACTTC	CASKGLGTKNIQYF
.	TRBV29-1	few	TRBJ1-1	TGCAGCGTTGAGCAGGGGACCCTGAACACTGAAGCTTTCTTT	CSVEQGTLNTEAFF
.	TRBV5-1	.	TRBJ2-7	TGCGCCAGCAGCTACGGACAGGCGGGGGACGAGCAGTACTTC	CASSYGQAGDEQYF
.	TRBV20-1	.	TRBJ1-2	TGCAGTGCTAGAGACAGGGGTCATGGTGGCTACACCTTC	CSARDRGHGGYTF
.	TRBV9	.	TRBJ1-1	TGTGCCAGCAGCCGGGACGGCACTGAAGCTTTCTTT	CASSRDGTEAFF
.	TRBV19	.	TRBJ1-2	TGTGCCAGTAGTGGACACGAGAGTAACTATGGCTACACCTTC	CASSGHESNYGYTF
.	TRBV10-3	few	TRBJ2-3	TGTGCCATCAGTCTACAAGGGGTCACAGATACGCAGTATTTT	CAISLQGVTDTQYF
TRBD2	TRBV4-2	.	TRBJ2-7	TGTGCCAGCAGCCAAGAGTCTCGAGCTAGCGGGGTTTCCCACGAGCAGTACTTC	CASSQESRASGVSHEQYF
.	TRBV7-9	once	TRBJ1-4	TGTGCCAGCAGCTTAGCGGGCAGGGCTAATGAAAAACTGTTTTTT	CASSLAGRANEKLFF
TRBD1	TRBV11-2	few	TRBJ2-7	TGTGCCAGCAGCCACGGACAGGGACCAGGCTACGAGCAGTACTTC	CASSHGQGPGYEQYF
TRBD1	TRBV24-1	few	TRBJ2-7	TGTGCCACCAGTGATGGACAGGGAGAGCAGTACTTC	CATSDGQGEQYF
.	TRBV4-1	few	TRBJ1-6	TGCGCCAGCAGCCAAGACAGTGACAATTCACCCCTCCACTTT	CASSQDSDNSPLHF
TRBD2	TRBV20-1	few	TRBJ2-5	TGCAGTGCTAGGGAAATAGCGGGGGCGTACCAAGAGACCCAGTACTTC	CSAREIAGAYQETQYF
TRBD1	TRBV2	.	TRBJ2-1	TGTGCCAGCAGTGCTTCCGGGACAGTCGGCTACAATGAGCAGTTCTTC	CASSASGTVGYNEQFF
.	TRBV11-2	many	TRBJ2-1	TGTGCCAGCAGCTCGAGCGGTAGCTACAATGAGCAGTTCTTC	CASSSSGSYNEQFF